The clone carrying this T cell receptor (beta chain) has just a few counts. Its antigen is not known. Other DNA sequences in this specimen translate into the identical CDR3. These data are taken from a study of cytomegalovirus exposure and HLA in healthy donors. Study results and limitations: Across donors, presence/absence analyses took sequencing depth to be roughly uniform. Certain sequence variants were highly shared and formed a cluster, and this cluster was likely a sequencing artifact. Several of the most significant clusters appeared linked to common viral pathogens, based on a later analysis. Relative to equally common others, HLA-associated TCR beta chains showed greater clonal expansion in a later analysis.

This CDR3 comprises 14 residues. Germline loops: CDR1 LNHDA, CDR2 SQIVND (reference sequence). V gave up 3 bases and J gave up 8 bases, with 16 bases separating them. Amplification used 60 Vbeta primers and 13 Jbeta primers. Assay: immunoSEQ multiplex PCR; the TCRdb copy retains only in-frame clones and omits some. The sample holds some 120,000 clones, roughly 78% seen once. The TCR was taken from a male donor in good health and CMV-seronegative. The chain links TRBV19 to TRBJ1-1; D remains ambiguous. The material sequenced was PBMCs. The CDR3 loop is CASSIYEVGNEAFF. For the CDR3, the DNA is TGTGCCAGTAGTATTTACGAGGTCGGGAACGAAGCTTTCTTT.